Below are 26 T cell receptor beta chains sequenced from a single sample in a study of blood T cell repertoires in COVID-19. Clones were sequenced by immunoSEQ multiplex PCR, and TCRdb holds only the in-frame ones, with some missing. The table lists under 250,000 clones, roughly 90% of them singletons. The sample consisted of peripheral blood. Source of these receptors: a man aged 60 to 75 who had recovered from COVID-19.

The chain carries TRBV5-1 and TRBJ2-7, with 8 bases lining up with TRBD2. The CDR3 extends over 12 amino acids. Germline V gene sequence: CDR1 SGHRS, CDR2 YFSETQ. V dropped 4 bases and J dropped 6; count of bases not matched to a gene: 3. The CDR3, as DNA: TGCGCCAGCAGCCCCGGGGGGGGCGAGCAGTACTTC. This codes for CASSPGGGEQYF.

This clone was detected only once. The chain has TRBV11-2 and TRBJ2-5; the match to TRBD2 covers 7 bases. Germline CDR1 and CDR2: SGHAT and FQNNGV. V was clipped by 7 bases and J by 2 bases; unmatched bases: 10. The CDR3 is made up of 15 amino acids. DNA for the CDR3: TGTGCCAGCACCTTCCGCCAGCGGGAACAAGAGACCCAGTACTTC. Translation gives CASTFRQREQETQYF.

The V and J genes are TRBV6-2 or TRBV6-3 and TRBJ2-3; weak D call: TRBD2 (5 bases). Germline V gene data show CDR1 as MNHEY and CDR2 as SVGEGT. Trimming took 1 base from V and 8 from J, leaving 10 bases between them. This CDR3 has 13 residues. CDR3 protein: CASSYFSAGTQYF. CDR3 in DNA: TGTGCCAGCAGTTACTTCTCGGCGGGTACGCAGTATTTT.

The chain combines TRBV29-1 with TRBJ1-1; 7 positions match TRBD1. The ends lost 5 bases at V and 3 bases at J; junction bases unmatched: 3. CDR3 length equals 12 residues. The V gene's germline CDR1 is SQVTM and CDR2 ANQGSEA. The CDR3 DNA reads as TGCAGCGTTCAGGGGGATTACACTGAAGCTTTCTTT. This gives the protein CSVQGDYTEAFF.

As DNA, the CDR3 is TGTGCCAGCAGTTACCGGGGATGGGTGGAGACCCAGTACTTC. Translated: CASSYRGWVETQYF. The V call is TRBV6-6, the J call TRBJ2-5, with a possible D match to TRBD2 (5 bases). The CDR3 is 14 residues long. Deletions cut 2 bases from V and 5 bases from J, with 12 bases between. Germline V gives CDR1 MNHNY, CDR2 SVGAGI (reference sequence).

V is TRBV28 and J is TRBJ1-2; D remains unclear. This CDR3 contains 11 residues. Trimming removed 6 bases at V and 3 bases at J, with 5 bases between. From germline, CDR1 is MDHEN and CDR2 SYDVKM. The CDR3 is CASSPDYGYTF. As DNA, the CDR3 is TGTGCCAGCAGCCCTGACTATGGCTACACCTTC.

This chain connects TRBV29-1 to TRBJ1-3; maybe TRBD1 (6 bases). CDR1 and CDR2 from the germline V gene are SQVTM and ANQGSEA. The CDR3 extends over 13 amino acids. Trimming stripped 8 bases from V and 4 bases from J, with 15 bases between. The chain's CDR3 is CSTHRVAGNTIYF. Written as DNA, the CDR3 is TGCAGCACACACAGGGTTGCAGGAAACACCATATATTTT.

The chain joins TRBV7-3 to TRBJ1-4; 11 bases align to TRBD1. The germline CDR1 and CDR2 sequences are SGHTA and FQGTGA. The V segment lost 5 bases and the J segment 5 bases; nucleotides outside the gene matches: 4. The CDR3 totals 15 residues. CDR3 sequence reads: CASSRTGGRNEKLFF. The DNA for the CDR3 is TGTGCCAGCAGCCGGACAGGGGGCCGGAATGAAAAACTGTTTTTT.

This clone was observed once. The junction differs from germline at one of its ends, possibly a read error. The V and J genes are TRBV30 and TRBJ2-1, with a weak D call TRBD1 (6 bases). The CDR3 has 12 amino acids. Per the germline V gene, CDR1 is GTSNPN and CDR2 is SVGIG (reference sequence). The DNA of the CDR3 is TGTGCCTGGAGTGTACGGGACAAGGAGCAGTTCTTC. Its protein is CAWSVRDKEQFF.

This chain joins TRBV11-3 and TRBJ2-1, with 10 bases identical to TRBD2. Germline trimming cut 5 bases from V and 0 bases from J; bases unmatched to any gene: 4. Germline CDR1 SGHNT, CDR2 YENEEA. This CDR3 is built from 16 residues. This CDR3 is CASSTSGMSSYNEQFF. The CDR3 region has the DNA TGTGCCAGCAGCACTAGCGGGATGAGCTCCTACAATGAGCAGTTCTTC.

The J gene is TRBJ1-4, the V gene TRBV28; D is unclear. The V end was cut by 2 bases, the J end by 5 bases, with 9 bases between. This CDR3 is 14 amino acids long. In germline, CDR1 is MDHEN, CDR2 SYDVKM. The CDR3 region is CASSLRSVNEKLFF. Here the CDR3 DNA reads TGTGCCAGCAGTTTACGGTCGGTCAATGAAAAACTGTTTTTT.

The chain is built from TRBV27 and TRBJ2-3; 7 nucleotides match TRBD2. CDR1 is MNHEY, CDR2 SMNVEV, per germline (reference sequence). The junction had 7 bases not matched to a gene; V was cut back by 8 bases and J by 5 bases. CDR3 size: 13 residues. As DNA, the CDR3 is TGTGCCAGCGGGCTAGCGGCCCTAGATACGCAGTATTTT. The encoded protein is CASGLAALDTQYF.

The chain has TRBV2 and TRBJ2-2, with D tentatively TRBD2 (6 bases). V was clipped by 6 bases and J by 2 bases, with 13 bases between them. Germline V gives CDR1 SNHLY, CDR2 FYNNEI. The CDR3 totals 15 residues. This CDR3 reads CASRVGGSNTGELFF. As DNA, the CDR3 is TGTGCCAGCAGGGTCGGGGGATCAAACACCGGGGAGCTGTTTTTT.

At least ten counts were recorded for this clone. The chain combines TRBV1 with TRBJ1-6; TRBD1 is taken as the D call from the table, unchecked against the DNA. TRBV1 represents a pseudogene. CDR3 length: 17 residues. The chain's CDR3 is CTSSHLTGHLRDSPLHF. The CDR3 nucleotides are TGCACCAGCAGCCATCTTACGGGACACCTAAGGGATTCACCCCTCCACTTT.

The CDR3 loop is CASRTGGYNEQFF. CDR3 sequence (DNA): TGTGCCAGCAGGACAGGGGGCTACAATGAGCAGTTCTTC. The chain links TRBV28 to TRBJ2-1; TRBD1 matches at 9 bases. CDR1 and CDR2 (germline): MDHEN, SYDVKM. This CDR3 spans 13 amino acids. Trimming removed 6 bases from V and 3 bases from J; junction bases left unmatched: 0.

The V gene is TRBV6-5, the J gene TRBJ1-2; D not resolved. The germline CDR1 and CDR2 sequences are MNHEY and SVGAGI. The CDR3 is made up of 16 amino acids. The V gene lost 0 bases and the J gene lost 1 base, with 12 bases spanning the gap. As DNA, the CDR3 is TGTGCCAGCAGTTACTCGCGGGGATCTGATAACTATGGCTACACCTTC. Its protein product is CASSYSRGSDNYGYTF.

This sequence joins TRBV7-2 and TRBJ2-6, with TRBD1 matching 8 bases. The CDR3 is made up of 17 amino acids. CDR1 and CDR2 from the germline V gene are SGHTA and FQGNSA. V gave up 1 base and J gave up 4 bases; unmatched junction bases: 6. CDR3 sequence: CASSLGDRPPGANVLTF. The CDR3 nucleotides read TGTGCCAGCAGCTTAGGGGACAGGCCGCCCGGGGCCAACGTCCTGACTTTC. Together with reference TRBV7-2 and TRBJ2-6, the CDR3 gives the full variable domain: GAGVSQSPSNKVTEKGKDVELRCDPISGHTALYWYRQSLGQGLEFLIYFQGNSAPDKSGLPSDRFSAERTGGSVSTLTIQRTQQEDSAVYLCASSLGDRPPGANVLTFGAGSRLTVL.

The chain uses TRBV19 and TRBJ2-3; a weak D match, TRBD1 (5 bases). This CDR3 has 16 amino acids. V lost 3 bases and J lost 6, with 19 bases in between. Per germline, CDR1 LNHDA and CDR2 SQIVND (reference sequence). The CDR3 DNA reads TGTGCCAGTAGTATCCCAGGCAGGGCCGCGTCTGATACGCAGTATTTT. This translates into CASSIPGRAASDTQYF.

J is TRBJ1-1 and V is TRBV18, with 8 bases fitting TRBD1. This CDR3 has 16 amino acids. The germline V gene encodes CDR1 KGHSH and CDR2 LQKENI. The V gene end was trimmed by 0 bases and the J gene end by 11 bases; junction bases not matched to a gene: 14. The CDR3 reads CASSPPQDREGYSAFF. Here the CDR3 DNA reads TGTGCCAGCTCACCACCTCAGGACAGGGAAGGCTATTCTGCTTTCTTT.

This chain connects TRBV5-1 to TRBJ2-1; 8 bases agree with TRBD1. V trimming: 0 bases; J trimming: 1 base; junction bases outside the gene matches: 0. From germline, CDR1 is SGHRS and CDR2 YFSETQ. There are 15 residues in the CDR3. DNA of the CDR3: TGCGCCAGCAGCTTGGACAGGGGGTCCTACAATGAGCAGTTCTTC. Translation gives CASSLDRGSYNEQFF. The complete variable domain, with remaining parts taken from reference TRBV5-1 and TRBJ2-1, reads KAGVTQTPRYLIKTRGQQVTLSCSPISGHRSVSWYQQTPGQGLQFLFEYFSETQRNKGNFPGRFSGRQFSNSRSEMNVSTLELGDSALYLCASSLDRGSYNEQFFGPGTRLTVL.

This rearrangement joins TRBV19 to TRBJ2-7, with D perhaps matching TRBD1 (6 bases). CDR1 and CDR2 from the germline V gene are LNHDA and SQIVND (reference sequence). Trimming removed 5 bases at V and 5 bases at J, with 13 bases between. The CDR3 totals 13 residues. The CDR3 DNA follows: TGTGCCAGTAGTCCACACAGGGAACACGAGCAGTACTTC. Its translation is CASSPHREHEQYF.

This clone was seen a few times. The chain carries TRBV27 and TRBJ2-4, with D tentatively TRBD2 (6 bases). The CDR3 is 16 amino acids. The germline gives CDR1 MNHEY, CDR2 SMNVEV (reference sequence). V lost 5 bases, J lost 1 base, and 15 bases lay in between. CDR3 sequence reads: CASSPRGGVAKNIQYF. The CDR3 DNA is TGTGCCAGCAGTCCCCGAGGAGGGGTGGCCAAAAACATTCAGTACTTC.

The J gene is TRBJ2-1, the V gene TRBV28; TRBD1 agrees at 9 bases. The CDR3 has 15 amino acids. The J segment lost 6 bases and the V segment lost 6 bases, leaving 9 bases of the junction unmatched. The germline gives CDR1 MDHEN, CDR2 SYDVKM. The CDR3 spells CASRHRDREGNEQFF. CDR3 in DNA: TGTGCCAGCAGACACCGGGACAGGGAAGGCAATGAGCAGTTCTTC.

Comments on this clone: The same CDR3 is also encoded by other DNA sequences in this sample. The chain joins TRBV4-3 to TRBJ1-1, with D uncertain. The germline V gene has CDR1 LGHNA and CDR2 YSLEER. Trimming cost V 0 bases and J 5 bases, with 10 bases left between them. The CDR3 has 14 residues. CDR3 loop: CASSQDAGLTEAFF. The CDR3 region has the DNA TGCGCCAGCAGCCAAGATGCGGGCTTGACTGAAGCTTTCTTT.

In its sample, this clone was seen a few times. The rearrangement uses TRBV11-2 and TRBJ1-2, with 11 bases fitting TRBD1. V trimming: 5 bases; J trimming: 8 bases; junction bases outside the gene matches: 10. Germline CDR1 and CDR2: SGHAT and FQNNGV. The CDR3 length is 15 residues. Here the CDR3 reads CASSAMAGTGGGYTF. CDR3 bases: TGTGCCAGCAGCGCCATGGCGGGGACAGGGGGAGGCTACACCTTC.

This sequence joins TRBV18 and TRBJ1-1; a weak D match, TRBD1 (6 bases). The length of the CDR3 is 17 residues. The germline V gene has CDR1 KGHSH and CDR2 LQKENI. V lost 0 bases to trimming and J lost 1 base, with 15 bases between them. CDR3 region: CASSPPNMGHENTEAFF. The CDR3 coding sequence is TGTGCCAGCTCACCACCGAATATGGGACATGAGAACACTGAAGCTTTCTTT.